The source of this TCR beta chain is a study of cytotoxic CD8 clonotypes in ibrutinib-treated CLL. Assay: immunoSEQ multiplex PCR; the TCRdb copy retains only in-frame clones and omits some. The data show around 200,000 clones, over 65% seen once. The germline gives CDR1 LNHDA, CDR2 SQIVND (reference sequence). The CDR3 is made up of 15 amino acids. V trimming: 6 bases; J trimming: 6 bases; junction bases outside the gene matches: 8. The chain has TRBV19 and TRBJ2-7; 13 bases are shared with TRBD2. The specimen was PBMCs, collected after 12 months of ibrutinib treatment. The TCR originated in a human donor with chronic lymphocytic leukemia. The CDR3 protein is CASREGLAGVGEQYF. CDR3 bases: TGTGCCAGTAGGGAAGGACTAGCGGGAGTAGGCGAGCAGTACTTC.